This T cell receptor beta chain came from a study of tumour-infiltrating T cells in Burkitt lymphoma. Germline CDR1 reads SQVTM; CDR2 reads ANQGSEA. CDR3 length equals 17 residues. J lost 4 bases, V lost 1 base, and 6 bases had no gene match. Clones were sequenced by immunoSEQ multiplex PCR, and TCRdb holds only the in-frame ones, with some missing. In the table there are around 6,500 clones, roughly 15% of which are singletons. The gene calls are TRBV29-1 and TRBJ2-1, with TRBD2 matching over 14 bases. Sequencing was done on a sample of tumor tissue. The TCR originated in a human donor with diffuse large B-cell lymphoma. Here the CDR3 DNA reads TGCAGCGTTGAAGCTGGACTAGCGGGAGGTAATTACAATGAGCAGTTCTTC. Translated: CSVEAGLAGGNYNEQFF.